Presented here are 8 T cell receptor beta chains from one specimen sequenced in a study of blood T cell repertoires in COVID-19. Produced via immunoSEQ multiplex PCR; TCRdb's table is partial and in-frame only. The data hold fewer than 250,000 clones, with about 86% observed a single time. The sequenced sample was peripheral blood. These receptor sequences come from a woman in her forties or fifties with acute or convalescent COVID-19.

The J gene is TRBJ1-2, the V gene TRBV5-1, with TRBD1 matching over 7 bases. V shed 3 bases, J shed 7 bases, and the junction held 9 bases outside the gene matches. The CDR3 is made up of 14 amino acids. Looked up from germline, CDR1 is SGHRS and CDR2 is YFSETQ. The DNA of the CDR3 is TGCGCCAGCAGCTCCCCGGGACAGAGTACTGGCTACACCTTC. This codes for CASSSPGQSTGYTF.

This clone has only a few counts. The rearrangement links TRBV3-1 (or the pseudogene TRBV3-2) to TRBJ2-1; 7 bases line up with TRBD2. This CDR3 is built from 16 residues. V lost 0 bases to trimming and J lost 6 bases; unmatched junction nucleotides: 8. Germline V gives CDR1 LGHDT, CDR2 YNNKEL (reference sequence). The CDR3 loop is CASSQDLLAAINEQFF. CDR3 DNA: TGTGCCAGCAGCCAAGATCTGCTAGCGGCAATCAATGAGCAGTTCTTC.

This chain uses TRBV3-1 (or the pseudogene TRBV3-2) with TRBJ2-2; TRBD2 matches 10 bases. The CDR3 runs 19 residues. V lost 1 base to trimming and J lost 1 base; unmatched junction nucleotides: 9. CDR1 LGHDT and CDR2 YNNKEL come from the germline V gene (reference sequence). The CDR3 loop reads CASSQGASGRKWNTGELFF. CDR3 sequence (DNA): TGTGCCAGCAGCCAAGGAGCTAGCGGGAGAAAGTGGAACACCGGGGAGCTGTTTTTT.

The V gene is TRBV7-2, the J gene TRBJ2-7, with TRBD1 matching over 9 bases. Trimming removed 3 bases from V and 4 bases from J; junction bases left unmatched: 7. CDR3 length equals 15 residues. The germline V gene has CDR1 SGHTA and CDR2 FQGNSA. CDR3 bases: TGTGCCAGCAGCTTTCGGGGACAGGGAATTTACGAGCAGTACTTC. This gives the protein CASSFRGQGIYEQYF.

The chain couples TRBV6-5 to TRBJ2-1; weak D call: TRBD1 (6 bases). The CDR3 loop spans 16 amino acids. Germline V gene lookup returns CDR1 MNHEY and CDR2 SVGAGI. V lost 4 bases to trimming and J lost 6 bases, with 19 bases between them. The CDR3, as DNA: TGTGCCAGCAGTTTACAGGGTGGTGTTAGTTTCAATGAGCAGTTCTTC. Its protein is CASSLQGGVSFNEQFF.

The gene calls are TRBV3-1 (or the pseudogene TRBV3-2) and TRBJ2-7; 10 positions match TRBD2. This CDR3 region has 16 residues. Germline values: CDR1 LGHDT, CDR2 YNNKEL (reference sequence). V dropped 4 bases and J dropped 1; count of bases not matched to a gene: 7. The CDR3 DNA reads TGTGCCAGCAGCCGCGCTCTAGCGGGAGTTTCCTACGAGCAGTACTTC. Residues: CASSRALAGVSYEQYF.

Only a few counts were recorded for this clone. The chain links TRBV19 to TRBJ2-7; TRBD2 agrees at 7 bases. The CDR3 covers 14 residues. Germline assignment: CDR1 LNHDA and CDR2 SQIVND (reference sequence). Trimming at V came to 11 bases and at J to 2 bases, leaving 12 bases not matched to a gene. The CDR3 bases are TGTGCCGTAAGGCCGGGACTACAACCCTACGAGCAGTACTTC. As protein: CAVRPGLQPYEQYF.

The chain recombines TRBV19 with TRBJ2-3; 9 bases align to TRBD1. The CDR3 length is 15 residues. The V gene end was trimmed by 3 bases and the J gene end by 8 bases; junction bases not matched to a gene: 9. Germline V gene sequence: CDR1 LNHDA, CDR2 SQIVND (reference sequence). This CDR3 is CASSIRDRVGSTQYF. CDR3 DNA sequence: TGTGCCAGTAGTATTCGGGACAGGGTGGGGAGTACGCAGTATTTT.